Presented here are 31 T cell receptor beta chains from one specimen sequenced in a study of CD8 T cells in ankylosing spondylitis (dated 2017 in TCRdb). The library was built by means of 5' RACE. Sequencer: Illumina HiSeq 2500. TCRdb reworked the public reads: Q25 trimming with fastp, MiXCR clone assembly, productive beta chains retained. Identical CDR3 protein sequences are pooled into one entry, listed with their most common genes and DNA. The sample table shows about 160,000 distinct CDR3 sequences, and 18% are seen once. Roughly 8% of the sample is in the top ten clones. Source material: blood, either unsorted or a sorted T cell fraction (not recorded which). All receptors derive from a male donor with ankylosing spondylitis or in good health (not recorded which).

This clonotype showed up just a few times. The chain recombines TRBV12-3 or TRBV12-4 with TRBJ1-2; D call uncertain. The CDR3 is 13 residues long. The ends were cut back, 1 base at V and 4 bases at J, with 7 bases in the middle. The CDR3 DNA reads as TGTGCCAGCAGTTTAGGATCCCCCTATGGCTACACCTTC. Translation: CASSLGSPYGYTF.

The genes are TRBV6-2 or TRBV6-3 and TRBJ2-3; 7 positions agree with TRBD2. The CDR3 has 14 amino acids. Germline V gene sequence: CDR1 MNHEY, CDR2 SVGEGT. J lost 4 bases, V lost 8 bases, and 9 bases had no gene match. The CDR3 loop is CASGIAGAADTQYF. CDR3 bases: TGTGCCAGCGGGATTGCGGGAGCGGCAGATACGCAGTATTTT.

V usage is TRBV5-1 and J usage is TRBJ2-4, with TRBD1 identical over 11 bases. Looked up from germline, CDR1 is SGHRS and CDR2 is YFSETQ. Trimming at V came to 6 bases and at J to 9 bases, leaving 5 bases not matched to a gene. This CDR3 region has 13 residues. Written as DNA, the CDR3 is TGCGCCAGCACCCTGGACAGGGGGCGCATTCAGTACTTC. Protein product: CASTLDRGRIQYF.

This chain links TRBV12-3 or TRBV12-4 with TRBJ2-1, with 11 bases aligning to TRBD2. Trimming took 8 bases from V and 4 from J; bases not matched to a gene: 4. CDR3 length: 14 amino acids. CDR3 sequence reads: CASLPSGRYNEQFF. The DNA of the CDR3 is TGTGCCAGCCTTCCTAGCGGGAGGTACAATGAGCAGTTCTTC.

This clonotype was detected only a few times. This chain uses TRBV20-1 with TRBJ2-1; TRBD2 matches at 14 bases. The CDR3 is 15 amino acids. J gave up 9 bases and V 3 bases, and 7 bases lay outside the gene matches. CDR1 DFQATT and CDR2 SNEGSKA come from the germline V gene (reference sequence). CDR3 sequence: CSASGGLAGVGEQFF. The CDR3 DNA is TGCAGTGCTAGCGGGGGACTAGCGGGAGTCGGTGAGCAGTTCTTC.

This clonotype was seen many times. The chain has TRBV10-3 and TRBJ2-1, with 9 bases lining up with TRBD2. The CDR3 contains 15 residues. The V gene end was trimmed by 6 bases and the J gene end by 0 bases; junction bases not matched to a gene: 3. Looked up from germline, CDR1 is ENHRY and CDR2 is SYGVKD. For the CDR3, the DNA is TGTGCCATCAGAGGTAGCGGGAGCTCCTACAATGAGCAGTTCTTC. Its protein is CAIRGSGSSYNEQFF.

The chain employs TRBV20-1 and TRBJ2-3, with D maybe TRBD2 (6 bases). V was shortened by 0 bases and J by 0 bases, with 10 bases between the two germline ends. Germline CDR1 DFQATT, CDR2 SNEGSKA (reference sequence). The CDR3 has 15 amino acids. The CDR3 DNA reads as TGCAGTGCTAGAGATCTGCGGGATAGCACAGATACGCAGTATTTT. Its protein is CSARDLRDSTDTQYF.

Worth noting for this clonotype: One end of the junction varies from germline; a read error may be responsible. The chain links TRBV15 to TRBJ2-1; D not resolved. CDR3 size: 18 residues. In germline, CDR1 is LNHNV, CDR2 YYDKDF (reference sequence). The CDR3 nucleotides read TGCGCCACCAGCAGAGATTTGCCCGGACGACTGAGGAACAATGAGCAGTTCTTC. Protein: CATSRDLPGRLRNNEQFF. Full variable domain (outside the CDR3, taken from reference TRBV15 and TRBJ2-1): DAMVIQNPRYQVTQFGKPVTLSCSQTLNHNVMYWYQQKSSQAPKLLFHYYDKDFNNEADTPDNFQSRRPNTSFCFLDIRSPGLGDTAMYLCATSRDLPGRLRNNEQFFGPGTRLTVL.

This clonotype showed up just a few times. Here the CDR3 DNA reads TGTGCCAGCTCACCCGGACAGGGGGAGTCACCCCTCCACTTT. This codes for CASSPGQGESPLHF. The gene calls are TRBV18 and TRBJ1-6, with 10 bases that match TRBD1. The germline V gene has CDR1 KGHSH and CDR2 LQKENI. V was pared by 3 bases and J by 10 bases, with 3 bases of the junction left unmatched. The CDR3 has 14 residues.

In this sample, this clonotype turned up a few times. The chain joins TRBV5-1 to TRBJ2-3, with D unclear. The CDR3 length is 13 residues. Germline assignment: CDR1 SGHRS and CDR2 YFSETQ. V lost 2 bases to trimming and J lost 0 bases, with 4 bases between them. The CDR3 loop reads CASSFGSTDTQYF. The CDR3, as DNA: TGCGCCAGCAGCTTTGGAAGCACAGATACGCAGTATTTT.

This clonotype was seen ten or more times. CDR3 region: CASSLSRAYNEQFF. CDR3 nucleotide sequence: TGTGCCAGCAGTTTATCGAGGGCTTACAATGAGCAGTTCTTC. This chain links TRBV27 with TRBJ2-1; a weak D match, TRBD2 (5 bases). CDR3 size: 14 residues. In germline, CDR1 is MNHEY, CDR2 SMNVEV (reference sequence). Trimming took 0 bases from V and 4 from J, leaving 7 bases between them.

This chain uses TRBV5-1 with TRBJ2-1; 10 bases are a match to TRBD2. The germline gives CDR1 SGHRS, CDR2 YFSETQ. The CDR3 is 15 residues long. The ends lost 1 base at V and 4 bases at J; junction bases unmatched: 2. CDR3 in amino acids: CASSLLTSGYNEQFF. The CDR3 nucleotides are TGCGCCAGCAGCTTGCTGACTAGCGGGTACAATGAGCAGTTCTTC. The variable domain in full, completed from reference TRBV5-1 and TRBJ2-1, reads KAGVTQTPRYLIKTRGQQVTLSCSPISGHRSVSWYQQTPGQGLQFLFEYFSETQRNKGNFPGRFSGRQFSNSRSEMNVSTLELGDSALYLCASSLLTSGYNEQFFGPGTRLTVL.

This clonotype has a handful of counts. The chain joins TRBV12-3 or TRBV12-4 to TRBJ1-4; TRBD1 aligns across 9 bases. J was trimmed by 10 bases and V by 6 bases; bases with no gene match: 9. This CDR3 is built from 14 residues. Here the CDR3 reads CASSLGQGRVKLFF. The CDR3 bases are TGTGCCAGCAGCCTGGGACAGGGTAGGGTAAAACTGTTTTTT.

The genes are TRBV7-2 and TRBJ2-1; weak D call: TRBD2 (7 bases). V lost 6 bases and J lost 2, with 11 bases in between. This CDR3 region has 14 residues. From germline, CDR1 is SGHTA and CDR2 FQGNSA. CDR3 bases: TGTGCCAGCAGGGGCGGGGGCGCCTACAATGAGCAGTTCTTC. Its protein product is CASRGGGAYNEQFF. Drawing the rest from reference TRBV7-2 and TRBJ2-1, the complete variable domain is GAGVSQSPSNKVTEKGKDVELRCDPISGHTALYWYRQSLGQGLEFLIYFQGNSAPDKSGLPSDRFSAERTGGSVSTLTIQRTQQEDSAVYLCASRGGGAYNEQFFGPGTRLTVL.

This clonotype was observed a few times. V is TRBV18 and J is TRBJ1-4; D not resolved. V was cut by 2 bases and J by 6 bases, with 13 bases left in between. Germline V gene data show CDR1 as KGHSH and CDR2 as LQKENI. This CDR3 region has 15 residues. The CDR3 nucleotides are TGTGCCAGCTCACCAGTCGCAGGATACGATGAAAAACTGTTTTTT. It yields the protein CASSPVAGYDEKLFF.

CDR3: CASSSPFQGSKPYEQYF. The CDR3 coding sequence is TGTGCCAGCAGCTCTCCGTTTCAAGGGTCAAAACCCTACGAGCAGTACTTC. This chain uses TRBV7-9 with TRBJ2-7; no clear D gene. The CDR3 has 17 amino acids. Germline CDR1 and CDR2: SEHNR and FQNEAQ (reference sequence). The germline V and J ends were trimmed by 4 bases and 2 bases, with 21 bases remaining between them. Combining the CDR3 with reference TRBV7-9 and TRBJ2-7 gives the whole variable domain DTGVSQNPRHKITKRGQNVTFRCDPISEHNRLYWYRQTLGQGPEFLTYFQNEAQLEKSRLLSDRFSAERPKGSFSTLEIQRTEQGDSAMYLCASSSPFQGSKPYEQYFGPGTRLTVT.

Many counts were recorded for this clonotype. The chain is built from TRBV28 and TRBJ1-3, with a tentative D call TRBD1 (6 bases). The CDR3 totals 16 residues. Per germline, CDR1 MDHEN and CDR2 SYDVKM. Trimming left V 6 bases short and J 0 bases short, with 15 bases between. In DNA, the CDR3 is TGTGCCAGCAGCCTAGGGGGGCGGATCTCTGGAAACACCATATATTTT. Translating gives CASSLGGRISGNTIYF.

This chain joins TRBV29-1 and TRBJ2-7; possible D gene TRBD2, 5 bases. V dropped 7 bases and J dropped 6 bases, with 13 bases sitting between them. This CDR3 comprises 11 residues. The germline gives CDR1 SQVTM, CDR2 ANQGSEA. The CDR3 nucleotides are TGCAGCGGAGCGGATCCCCCCGAGCAGTACTTC. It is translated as CSGADPPEQYF.

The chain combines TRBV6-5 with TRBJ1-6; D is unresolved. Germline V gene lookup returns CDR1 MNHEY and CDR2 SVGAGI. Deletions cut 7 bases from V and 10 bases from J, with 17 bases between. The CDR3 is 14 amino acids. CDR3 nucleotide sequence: TGTGCCAGCACTGACTCGGATAGGAACTCACCCCTCCACTTT. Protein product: CASTDSDRNSPLHF.

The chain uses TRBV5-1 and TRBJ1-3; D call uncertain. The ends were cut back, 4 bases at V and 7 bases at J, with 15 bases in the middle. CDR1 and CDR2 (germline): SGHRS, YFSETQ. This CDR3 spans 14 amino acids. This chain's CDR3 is CASSAAGSANTIYF. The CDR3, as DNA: TGCGCCAGCAGCGCGGCGGGGAGCGCTAACACCATATATTTT.

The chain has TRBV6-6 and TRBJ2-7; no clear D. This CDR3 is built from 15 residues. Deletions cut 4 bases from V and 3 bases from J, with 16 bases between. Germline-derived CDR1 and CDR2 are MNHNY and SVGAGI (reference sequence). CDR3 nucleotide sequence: TGTGCCAGCAGTTTCAAGGAGACCTCCCTCTACGAGCAGTACTTC. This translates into CASSFKETSLYEQYF.

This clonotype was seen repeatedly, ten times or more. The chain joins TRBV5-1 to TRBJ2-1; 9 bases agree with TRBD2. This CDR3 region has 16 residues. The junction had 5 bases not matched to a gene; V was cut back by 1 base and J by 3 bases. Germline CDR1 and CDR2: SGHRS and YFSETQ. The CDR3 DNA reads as TGCGCCAGCAGCTTGTTACTAGCGGGTAGCTACAATGAGCAGTTCTTC. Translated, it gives CASSLLLAGSYNEQFF.

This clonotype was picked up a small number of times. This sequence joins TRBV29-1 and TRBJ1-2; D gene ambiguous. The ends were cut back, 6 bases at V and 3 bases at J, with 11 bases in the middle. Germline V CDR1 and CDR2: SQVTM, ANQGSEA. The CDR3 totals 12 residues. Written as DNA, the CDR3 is TGCAGCGTAGTCTCCCCGGACTATGGCTACACCTTC. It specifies CSVVSPDYGYTF.

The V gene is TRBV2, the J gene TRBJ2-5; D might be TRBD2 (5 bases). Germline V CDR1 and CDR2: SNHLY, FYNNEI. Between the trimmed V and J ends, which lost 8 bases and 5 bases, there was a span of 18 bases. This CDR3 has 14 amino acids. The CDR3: CASALDTQRETQYF. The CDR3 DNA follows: TGTGCCAGCGCGCTCGATACCCAGCGGGAGACCCAGTACTTC.

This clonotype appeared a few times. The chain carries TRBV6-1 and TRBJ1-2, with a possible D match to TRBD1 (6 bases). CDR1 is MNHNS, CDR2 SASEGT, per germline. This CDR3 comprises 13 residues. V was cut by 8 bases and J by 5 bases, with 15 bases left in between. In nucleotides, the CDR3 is TGTGCCAGCGGAACGCACAGGGATTATGGCTACACCTTC. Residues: CASGTHRDYGYTF.

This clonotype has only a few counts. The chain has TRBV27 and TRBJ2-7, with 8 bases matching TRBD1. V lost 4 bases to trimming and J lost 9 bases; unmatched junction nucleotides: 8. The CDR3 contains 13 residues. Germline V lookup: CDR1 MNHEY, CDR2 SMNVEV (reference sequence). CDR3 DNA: TGTGCCAGCAGTTCCCCGGACAGGGTTTTGCAGTACTTC. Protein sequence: CASSSPDRVLQYF.

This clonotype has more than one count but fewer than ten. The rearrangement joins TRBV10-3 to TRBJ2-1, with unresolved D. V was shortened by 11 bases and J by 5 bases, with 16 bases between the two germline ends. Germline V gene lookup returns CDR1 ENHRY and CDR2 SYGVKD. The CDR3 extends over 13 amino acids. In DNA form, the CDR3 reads TGTGCCTCCGCTCCGGGCGGAAACAATGAGCAGTTCTTC. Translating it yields CASAPGGNNEQFF.

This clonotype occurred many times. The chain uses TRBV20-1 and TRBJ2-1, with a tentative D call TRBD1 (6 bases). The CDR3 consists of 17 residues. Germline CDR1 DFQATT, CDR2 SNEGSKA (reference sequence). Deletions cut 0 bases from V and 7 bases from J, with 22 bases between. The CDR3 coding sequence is TGCAGTGCTAGAGATATAGTCGGGCTAGGGGGTACAAATGAGCAGTTCTTC. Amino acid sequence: CSARDIVGLGGTNEQFF.

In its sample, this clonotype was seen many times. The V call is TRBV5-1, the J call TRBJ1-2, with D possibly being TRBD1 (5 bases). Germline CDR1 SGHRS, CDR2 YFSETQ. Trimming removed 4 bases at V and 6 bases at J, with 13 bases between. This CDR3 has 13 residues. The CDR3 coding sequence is TGCGCCAGCAGCCAGGGTACGAGGAATGGCTACACCTTC. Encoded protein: CASSQGTRNGYTF.

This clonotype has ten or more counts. Here the CDR3 reads CASSPGQVQETQYF. The DNA of the CDR3 is TGTGCCAGCAGTCCCGGACAGGTCCAAGAGACCCAGTACTTC. This chain uses TRBV12-3 or TRBV12-4 with TRBJ2-5, with 7 bases that match TRBD1. The CDR3 is 14 amino acids. V dropped 5 bases and J dropped 1; count of bases not matched to a gene: 4.

The chain's CDR3 is CSVLVLGDSYEQYF. CDR3 nucleotides: TGCAGCGTCCTTGTGTTGGGGGATTCCTACGAGCAGTACTTC. The rearrangement links TRBV29-1 to TRBJ2-7, with D possibly called TRBD1 or TRBD2 (5 bases each). Trimming took off 6 bases at V and 1 base at J, with 16 bases between the two ends. This CDR3 comprises 14 residues. CDR1 is SQVTM and CDR2 is ANQGSEA in the germline V gene.